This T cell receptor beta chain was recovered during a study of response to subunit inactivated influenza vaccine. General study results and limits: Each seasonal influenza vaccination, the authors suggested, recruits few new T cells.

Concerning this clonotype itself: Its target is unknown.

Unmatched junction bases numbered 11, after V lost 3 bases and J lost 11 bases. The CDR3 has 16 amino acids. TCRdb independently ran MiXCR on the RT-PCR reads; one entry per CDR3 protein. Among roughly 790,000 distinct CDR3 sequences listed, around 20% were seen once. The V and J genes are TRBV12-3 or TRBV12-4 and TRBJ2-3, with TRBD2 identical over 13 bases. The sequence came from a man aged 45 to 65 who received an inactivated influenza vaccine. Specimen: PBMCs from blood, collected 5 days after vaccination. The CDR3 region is CASSFGTSGVRGQQYF. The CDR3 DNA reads TGTGCCAGCAGTTTCGGGACTAGCGGGGTGCGCGGTCAGCAGTATTTT.